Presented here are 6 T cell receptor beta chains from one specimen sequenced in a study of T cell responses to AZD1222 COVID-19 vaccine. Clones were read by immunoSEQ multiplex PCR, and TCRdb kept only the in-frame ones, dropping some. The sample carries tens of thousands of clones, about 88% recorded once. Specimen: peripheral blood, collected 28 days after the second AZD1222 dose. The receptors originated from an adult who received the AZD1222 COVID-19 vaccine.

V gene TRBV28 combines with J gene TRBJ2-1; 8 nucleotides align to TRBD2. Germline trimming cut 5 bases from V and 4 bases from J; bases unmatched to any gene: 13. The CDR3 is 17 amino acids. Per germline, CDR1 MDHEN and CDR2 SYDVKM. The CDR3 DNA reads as TGTGCCAGCAGTCCTTTAGCGGGGTCCGCACAATACAATGAGCAGTTCTTC. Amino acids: CASSPLAGSAQYNEQFF. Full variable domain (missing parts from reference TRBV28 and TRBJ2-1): DVKVTQSSRYLVKRTGEKVFLECVQDMDHENMFWYRQDPGLGLRLIYFSYDVKMKEKGDIPEGYSVSREKKERFSLILESASTNQTSMYLCASSPLAGSAQYNEQFFGPGTRLTVL.

The CDR3 sequence is CASSLMATSGSHEQFF. The CDR3 coding sequence is TGTGCCAGCAGCTTAATGGCGACTAGCGGGAGTCATGAGCAGTTCTTC. The rearrangement uses TRBV7-2 and TRBJ2-1, with TRBD2 matching 12 bases. Germline trimming cut 2 bases from V and 8 bases from J; bases unmatched to any gene: 7. This CDR3 has 16 residues. CDR1 is SGHTA, CDR2 FQGNSA, per germline.

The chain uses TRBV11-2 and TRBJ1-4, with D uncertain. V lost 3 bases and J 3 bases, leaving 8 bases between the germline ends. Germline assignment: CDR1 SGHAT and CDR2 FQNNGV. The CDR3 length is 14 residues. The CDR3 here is CASSLGRPNEKLFF. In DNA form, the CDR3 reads TGTGCCAGCAGCTTGGGAAGGCCTAATGAAAAACTGTTTTTT. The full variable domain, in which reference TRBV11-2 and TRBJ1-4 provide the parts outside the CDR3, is EAGVAQSPRYKIIEKRQSVAFWCNPISGHATLYWYQQILGQGPKLLIQFQNNGVVDDSQLPKDRFSAERLKGVDSTLKIQPAKLEDSAVYLCASSLGRPNEKLFFGSGTQLSVL.

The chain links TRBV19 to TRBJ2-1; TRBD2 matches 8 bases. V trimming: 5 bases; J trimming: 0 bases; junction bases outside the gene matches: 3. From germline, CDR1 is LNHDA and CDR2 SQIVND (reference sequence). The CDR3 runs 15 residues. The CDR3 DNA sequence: TGTGCCAGTAGTCGGGGGGGCAGCTCCTACAATGAGCAGTTCTTC. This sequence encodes CASSRGGSSYNEQFF. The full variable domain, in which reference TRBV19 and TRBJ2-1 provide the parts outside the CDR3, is DGGITQSPKYLFRKEGQNVTLSCEQNLNHDAMYWYRQDPGQGLRLIYYSQIVNDFQKGDIAEGYSVSREKKESFPLTVTSAQKNPTAFYLCASSRGGSSYNEQFFGPGTRLTVL.

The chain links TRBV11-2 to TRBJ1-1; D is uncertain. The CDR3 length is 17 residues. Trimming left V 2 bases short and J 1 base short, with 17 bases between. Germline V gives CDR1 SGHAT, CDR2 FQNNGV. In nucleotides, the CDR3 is TGTGCCAGCAGCTTAAGGGTTTCGAGCGGTTGGAACACTGAAGCTTTCTTT. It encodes CASSLRVSSGWNTEAFF.

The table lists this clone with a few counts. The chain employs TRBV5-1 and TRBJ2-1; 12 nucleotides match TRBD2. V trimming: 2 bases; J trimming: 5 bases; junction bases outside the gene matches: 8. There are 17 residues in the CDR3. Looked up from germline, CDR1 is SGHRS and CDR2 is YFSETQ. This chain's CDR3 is CASSFGRLAGAHNEQFF. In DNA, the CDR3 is TGCGCCAGCAGCTTCGGGCGACTAGCGGGAGCCCACAATGAGCAGTTCTTC.